The 20 T cell receptor beta chains below were found in one sample sequenced in a study of T cells in localized non-small cell lung cancer. Here immunoSEQ multiplex PCR was the method, and the copy in TCRdb shows in-frame clones only, minus some. The data hold around 3,000 clones, with roughly 34% observed a single time. The sample in question was lung tumor tissue, obtained before any cancer treatment. The receptors were sampled from a female donor of 60 years or more with stage II squamous cell lung carcinoma.

This clone has a handful of counts. J is TRBJ1-6 and V is TRBV5-1; 7 bases fit TRBD1. J gave up 5 bases and V 3 bases, and 5 bases lay outside the gene matches. This CDR3 has 15 residues. Germline V CDR1 and CDR2: SGHRS, YFSETQ. CDR3 loop: CASSSAGTDNSPLHF. The CDR3 DNA reads as TGCGCCAGCAGCTCAGCCGGGACAGATAATTCACCCCTCCACTTT.

V gene TRBV6-8 combines with J gene TRBJ2-7, with a possible D match to TRBD2 (5 bases). Germline CDR1 is MNHGY and CDR2 is SAAAGT. Trimming removed 5 bases at V and 6 bases at J, with 14 bases between. This CDR3 is built from 13 residues. CDR3: CASSVGVGVEQYF. CDR3 DNA: TGTGCCAGCAGTGTTGGGGTGGGAGTCGAGCAGTACTTC.

The chain combines TRBV11-3 with TRBJ1-2; 7 bases are shared with TRBD1. V was clipped by 5 bases and J by 3 bases; unmatched bases: 6. CDR1 SGHNT and CDR2 YENEEA come from the germline V gene. The CDR3 is 14 residues long. The CDR3 sequence: CASSLQGRDYGYTF. The CDR3 DNA sequence: TGTGCCAGCAGCCTACAGGGGCGAGACTATGGCTACACCTTC.

The CDR3 region is CASSIWGRRAKNIQYF. CDR3 coding DNA: TGTGCCAGTAGTATCTGGGGGAGAAGGGCCAAAAACATTCAGTACTTC. V and J are TRBV19 and TRBJ2-4; perhaps D is TRBD1 or TRBD2 (5 bases each). V lost 3 bases and J 1 base, leaving 13 bases between the germline ends. Germline values: CDR1 LNHDA, CDR2 SQIVND (reference sequence). The CDR3 extends over 16 amino acids.

This chain joins TRBV19 and TRBJ2-7; unclear D gene. The V gene's germline CDR1 is LNHDA and CDR2 SQIVND (reference sequence). The CDR3 runs to 14 residues. V was cut by 7 bases and J by 1 base, with 14 bases left in between. The CDR3 nucleotides are TGTGCCAGTACCCCTACCGACATTTCCTACGAGCAGTACTTC. Its translation is CASTPTDISYEQYF.

The chain uses TRBV9 and TRBJ2-5, with D perhaps matching TRBD2 (6 bases). Germline loops: CDR1 SGDLS, CDR2 YYNGEE. CDR3 length equals 15 residues. Trimming left V 8 bases short and J 5 bases short, with 22 bases between. The DNA for the CDR3 is TGTGCCAGTTCCTGGACTGGCGGGGAAGGCGAGACCCAGTACTTC. Translating it yields CASSWTGGEGETQYF.

This clone ranks as medium-sized. This chain's CDR3 is CASSLGGPTNEKLFF. The CDR3 nucleotides read TGTGCCAGCAGCTTAGGGGGGCCGACTAATGAAAAACTGTTTTTT. V usage is TRBV11-3 and J usage is TRBJ1-4; perhaps TRBD1 as D (6 bases). Germline CDR1 is SGHNT and CDR2 is YENEEA. The CDR3 is made up of 15 amino acids. The germline V and J ends were trimmed by 1 base and 2 bases, with 8 bases remaining between them.

This clone has a handful of counts. The chain recombines TRBV19 with TRBJ1-2; D not resolved. This CDR3 is built from 15 residues. Germline lookup yields CDR1 LNHDA and CDR2 SQIVND (reference sequence). V was shortened by 2 bases and J by 0 bases, with 10 bases between the two germline ends. CDR3 DNA: TGTGCCAGTAGTATATTACTTCTTCCTAACTATGGCTACACCTTC. This translates into CASSILLLPNYGYTF.

This clone has only a few counts. The chain recombines TRBV19 with TRBJ2-2; 15 bases match TRBD2. Germline values: CDR1 LNHDA, CDR2 SQIVND (reference sequence). This CDR3 contains 18 residues. V shed 3 bases and J 1 base; nucleotides not matched to a gene: 3. CDR3 sequence reads: CASSIRGLAGGNTGELFF. The CDR3 DNA reads TGTGCCAGTAGTATTAGGGGACTAGCGGGGGGGAACACCGGGGAGCTGTTTTTT.

The chain combines TRBV29-1 with TRBJ2-7, with 10 nucleotides matching TRBD1. Germline trimming cut 6 bases from V and 3 bases from J; bases unmatched to any gene: 2. From germline, CDR1 is SQVTM and CDR2 ANQGSEA. This CDR3 region has 12 residues. CDR3 amino acids: CSVGTGVYEQYF. For the CDR3, the DNA is TGCAGCGTGGGGACAGGGGTCTACGAGCAGTACTTC.

This clone was seen a few times. CDR3 DNA: TGTGCCAGCAGCGTAGCCGAACGAGCGGCTGGGGCCAACGTCCTGACTTTC. This sequence encodes CASSVAERAAGANVLTF. The genes are TRBV9 and TRBJ2-6; possible D gene TRBD2, 5 bases. Trimming cost V 0 bases and J 2 bases, with 12 bases left between them. CDR3 length: 17 residues. CDR1 and CDR2 from the germline V gene are SGDLS and YYNGEE.

This rearrangement joins TRBV19 to TRBJ1-1; a weak D match, TRBD1 (5 bases). CDR3 length: 15 residues. V was trimmed by 7 bases and J by 6 bases, leaving 21 bases between them. Germline CDR1 LNHDA, CDR2 SQIVND (reference sequence). CDR3 protein: CASTTTGGFGSEAFF. The CDR3 DNA reads TGTGCCAGTACCACGACGGGGGGGTTTGGCTCTGAAGCTTTCTTT.

V usage is TRBV6-8 and J usage is TRBJ2-7, with D hard to call. Per the germline V gene, CDR1 is MNHGY and CDR2 is SAAAGT. CDR3 length: 14 residues. V lost 4 bases and J lost 2, with 12 bases in between. CDR3 sequence (DNA): TGTGCCAGCAGTTCTTTTGGGAATACCTACGAGCAGTACTTC. Protein sequence: CASSSFGNTYEQYF.

This clone has just a few counts. The chain is built from TRBV6-8 and TRBJ2-6; 8 bases line up with TRBD1. The CDR3 loop spans 16 amino acids. Unmatched junction bases numbered 2, after V lost 4 bases and J lost 0 bases. Germline-derived CDR1 and CDR2 are MNHGY and SAAAGT. CDR3 nucleotides: TGTGCCAGCAGTTTTACAGGGGGCTCTGGGGCCAACGTCCTGACTTTC. Protein: CASSFTGGSGANVLTF.

The chain uses TRBV11-3 and TRBJ1-2; D is undetermined. The CDR3 spans 14 residues. CDR1 is SGHNT, CDR2 YENEEA, per germline. Trimming cost V 5 bases and J 2 bases, with 12 bases left between them. DNA of the CDR3: TGTGCCAGCAGCATGAACAGAGAGAACTATGGCTACACCTTC. Amino acids: CASSMNRENYGYTF.

This clone is judged medium-sized (0.01 to 0.1%). This sequence joins TRBV11-3 and TRBJ2-3; D gene unclear. This CDR3 is 16 amino acids long. The V gene lost 2 bases and the J gene lost 2 bases, with 14 bases spanning the gap. Germline-derived CDR1 and CDR2 are SGHNT and YENEEA. The CDR3 loop is CASSLRPQQTTDTQYF. The CDR3 DNA follows: TGTGCCAGCAGCTTAAGGCCACAGCAAACCACAGATACGCAGTATTTT.

V and J are TRBV14 and TRBJ1-2, with D possibly matching TRBD1 (6 bases). The CDR3 consists of 14 residues. With 4 bases removed from V and 5 bases from J, the gap between germline ends came to 14 bases. Germline V gene data show CDR1 as SGHDN and CDR2 as FVKESK. The CDR3 DNA reads as TGTGCCAGCAGCCTGGGGACACCGAAATATGGCTACACCTTC. This translates into CASSLGTPKYGYTF.

This clone is labeled as medium-sized. The chain employs TRBV6-8 and TRBJ1-2; D gene uncertain. The CDR3 has 12 amino acids. V was trimmed by 6 bases and J by 3 bases, leaving 8 bases between them. The germline V gene has CDR1 MNHGY and CDR2 SAAAGT. CDR3 DNA sequence: TGTGCCAGCAGAGTAAGGGACTATGGCTACACCTTC. It encodes CASRVRDYGYTF.

In this sample, this clone turned up a few times. The chain joins TRBV11-3 to TRBJ2-1; D gene uncertain. Germline loops: CDR1 SGHNT, CDR2 YENEEA. Deletions cut 2 bases from V and 5 bases from J, with 13 bases between. There are 15 residues in the CDR3. The CDR3 bases are TGTGCCAGCAGCTTACACGGCTCTCTCAACAATGAGCAGTTCTTC. Its translation: CASSLHGSLNNEQFF.

The genes are TRBV6-8 and TRBJ2-7; no definite D call. V was clipped by 0 bases and J by 2 bases, with 14 bases between them. Germline CDR1 is MNHGY and CDR2 is SAAAGT. The CDR3 is 16 amino acids. The CDR3 loop reads CASSYSLPGSTYEQYF. CDR3 DNA: TGTGCCAGCAGTTACTCTCTCCCGGGCAGTACCTACGAGCAGTACTTC.